These 21 T cell receptor beta chains were all obtained from the same sample, sequenced in a study of cytomegalovirus exposure and HLA in healthy donors. The PCR contained 60 Vbeta and 13 Jbeta primers. Profiled with immunoSEQ multiplex PCR; TCRdb holds only in-frame clones, not every one. The sample holds some 93,000 clones, under 90% seen once. The specimen sequenced was PBMCs. Receptor source: a man aged 50 to 59 in good health and CMV-seronegative.

J is TRBJ1-4 and V is TRBV28, with D possibly being TRBD1 (5 bases). The germline CDR1 and CDR2 sequences are MDHEN and SYDVKM. Trimming removed 3 bases at V and 12 bases at J, with 14 bases between. CDR3 length equals 13 residues. The CDR3, as DNA: TGTGCCAGCAGTTTTGTTCAGGGAGGGGAACTGTTTTTT. It codes for CASSFVQGGELFF.

The genes are TRBV28 and TRBJ1-5; 7 bases fit TRBD1. V was clipped by 5 bases and J by 7 bases; unmatched bases: 5. The germline CDR1 and CDR2 sequences are MDHEN and SYDVKM. This CDR3 is built from 13 residues. CDR3 DNA: TGTGCCAGCAGTCGACAGGGTATCCAGCCCCAGCATTTT. This codes for CASSRQGIQPQHF.

The rearrangement uses TRBV10-3 and TRBJ1-2; tentatively, D is TRBD1 (6 bases). Germline V CDR1 and CDR2: ENHRY, SYGVKD. The V end was cut by 5 bases, the J end by 7 bases, with 23 bases between. CDR3 length: 16 residues. The CDR3 DNA is TGTGCCATCAGTCCCTACCCCGACGAGGGGGGGGTTGGCTACACCTTC. Amino acid sequence: CAISPYPDEGGVGYTF.

The chain links TRBV4-2 to TRBJ2-5; maybe TRBD2 (5 bases). V lost 5 bases to trimming and J lost 2 bases, with 15 bases between them. This CDR3 is 15 amino acids long. CDR1 and CDR2 (germline): LGHNA, YNFKEQ. CDR3 residues: CASSSSLSGQETQYF. In DNA form, the CDR3 reads TGTGCCAGCAGCTCGTCGCTTTCGGGGCAAGAGACCCAGTACTTC.

This clone appeared a few times. This sequence joins TRBV28 and TRBJ2-1; a weak D match, TRBD2 (7 bases). CDR3 length: 17 amino acids. Per the germline V gene, CDR1 is MDHEN and CDR2 is SYDVKM. Trimming shortened V by 1 base and J by 2 bases, and 15 bases separated the two germline ends. CDR3 DNA: TGTGCCAGCAGTTTATTACCGCGGGGGCGCGCCTACAATGAGCAGTTCTTC. The encoded protein is CASSLLPRGRAYNEQFF.

V and J are TRBV4-1 and TRBJ1-2; weak D call: TRBD1 (6 bases). The ends were cut back, 0 bases at V and 4 bases at J, with 9 bases in the middle. Germline CDR1 is MGHRA and CDR2 is YSYEKL. The CDR3 is made up of 14 amino acids. The CDR3 bases are TGCGCCAGCAGCCAAGATGAGGGGGTCTATGGCTACACCTTC. Protein product: CASSQDEGVYGYTF.

V gene TRBV28 combines with J gene TRBJ2-7; 10 bases match TRBD1. This CDR3 region has 15 residues. Germline V gene data show CDR1 as MDHEN and CDR2 as SYDVKM. V gave up 1 base and J gave up 3 bases; unmatched junction bases: 3. CDR3 protein: CASSLLGTGVYEQYF. The CDR3, as DNA: TGTGCCAGCAGTTTATTGGGGACAGGGGTCTACGAGCAGTACTTC.

The chain has TRBV7-2 and TRBJ2-1, with 9 bases that match TRBD2. Germline V gene sequence: CDR1 SGHTA, CDR2 FQGNSA. The V and J ends lost 4 bases and 0 bases, in that order; junction bases with no gene match: 1. This CDR3 region has 15 residues. The CDR3 sequence is CASSSSGTSYNEQFF. Here the CDR3 DNA reads TGTGCCAGCAGCTCTAGCGGGACCTCCTACAATGAGCAGTTCTTC.

This chain uses TRBV19 with TRBJ2-5; a possible D gene is TRBD2 (6 bases). The germline CDR1 and CDR2 sequences are LNHDA and SQIVND (reference sequence). This CDR3 has 16 residues. Trimming removed 3 bases from V and 7 bases from J, with 21 bases in between. CDR3 bases: TGTGCCAGTAGTATCGCAAGTGGGGACTGGTCGGGGACCCAGTACTTC. Translation gives CASSIASGDWSGTQYF. The full variable domain, in which reference TRBV19 and TRBJ2-5 provide the parts outside the CDR3, is DGGITQSPKYLFRKEGQNVTLSCEQNLNHDAMYWYRQDPGQGLRLIYYSQIVNDFQKGDIAEGYSVSREKKESFPLTVTSAQKNPTAFYLCASSIASGDWSGTQYFGPGTRLLVL.

The V and J genes are TRBV6-5 and TRBJ2-2; D might be TRBD2 (6 bases). V was trimmed by 5 bases and J by 5 bases, leaving 9 bases between them. Germline V lookup: CDR1 MNHEY, CDR2 SVGAGI. CDR3 length equals 13 residues. The CDR3 is CASSRGRTGELFF. DNA of the CDR3: TGTGCCAGCAGTCGAGGGAGGACCGGGGAGCTGTTTTTT.

The rearrangement joins TRBV7-3 to TRBJ2-5, with 7 bases lining up with TRBD2. The germline V gene has CDR1 SGHTA and CDR2 FQGTGA. The CDR3 runs 15 residues. J lost 5 bases, V lost 5 bases, and 11 bases had no gene match. The CDR3 DNA reads TGTGCCAGCAGCCTCCAACTGGCGGGGGTGGAGACCCAGTACTTC. This sequence encodes CASSLQLAGVETQYF.

V usage is TRBV7-2 and J usage is TRBJ2-5, with TRBD2 identical over 9 bases. This CDR3 contains 16 residues. Losses at the gene ends were 1 base for V and 5 bases for J; bases not matched to a gene: 8. Germline CDR1 reads SGHTA; CDR2 reads FQGNSA. CDR3 sequence (DNA): TGTGCCAGCAGCTTAGATAGCGGGAGTTTTGTGGAGACCCAGTACTTC. It is translated as CASSLDSGSFVETQYF.

V is TRBV28 and J is TRBJ2-2, with 7 bases fitting TRBD1. Germline V gene data show CDR1 as MDHEN and CDR2 as SYDVKM. The CDR3 extends over 17 amino acids. The trim removed 1 base at V and 3 bases at J, leaving 8 bases unmatched. DNA for the CDR3: TGTGCCAGCAGTTTATTAAGGCAGGGGGTTTACACCGGGGAGCTGTTTTTT. Its protein is CASSLLRQGVYTGELFF.

A few counts support this clone. V is TRBV27 and J is TRBJ1-1; 8 bases line up with TRBD1. The CDR3 spans 15 residues. The germline V gene has CDR1 MNHEY and CDR2 SMNVEV (reference sequence). V lost 2 bases and J lost 6; bases outside the gene matches: 8. The CDR3, as DNA: TGTGCCAGCAGTTTAAATCAGGGGGCGGACCCTGAAGCTTTCTTT. It is translated as CASSLNQGADPEAFF.

This chain uses TRBV7-2 with TRBJ2-7; 11 bases fit TRBD1. Germline CDR1 SGHTA, CDR2 FQGNSA. The CDR3 runs to 13 residues. Trimming at V came to 3 bases and at J to 7 bases, leaving 2 bases not matched to a gene. The CDR3 nucleotides are TGTGCCAGCAGCTTGGACAGGGGGCAAGAGCAGTACTTC. It is translated as CASSLDRGQEQYF.

This clone was seen just once. J is TRBJ2-1 and V is TRBV7-9; the D gene is possibly TRBD1 (5 bases). Per germline, CDR1 SEHNR and CDR2 FQNEAQ (reference sequence). The CDR3 contains 18 residues. Between the trimmed V and J ends, which lost 1 base and 8 bases, there was a span of 24 bases. This chain's CDR3 is CASSLVSWGQGLIHEQFF. CDR3 DNA sequence: TGTGCCAGCAGCTTAGTGTCGTGGGGTCAGGGTCTTATCCATGAGCAGTTCTTC. Filled out from reference TRBV7-9 and TRBJ2-1, the complete variable domain reads DTGVSQNPRHKITKRGQNVTFRCDPISEHNRLYWYRQTLGQGPEFLTYFQNEAQLEKSRLLSDRFSAERPKGSFSTLEIQRTEQGDSAMYLCASSLVSWGQGLIHEQFFGPGTRLTVL.

The chain has TRBV5-6 and TRBJ2-5, with a tentative D call TRBD2 (6 bases). The V and J ends lost 5 bases and 5 bases respectively, with 13 bases between them. Germline CDR1 and CDR2: SGHDT and YYEEEE. This CDR3 has 13 amino acids. Written as DNA, the CDR3 is TGTGCCAGCAGTTTGCGGGGTCGGGAGACCCAGTACTTC. Its protein is CASSLRGRETQYF.

The rearrangement uses TRBV19 and TRBJ2-7; TRBD2 is a possible D gene (6 bases). CDR1 is LNHDA and CDR2 is SQIVND in the germline V gene (reference sequence). Between the trimmed V and J ends, which lost 10 bases and 3 bases, there was a span of 16 bases. The CDR3 has 13 residues. The CDR3 reads CATTGLLGYEQYF. CDR3 coding DNA: TGTGCCACCACCGGACTACTTGGCTACGAGCAGTACTTC.

This sequence joins TRBV9 and TRBJ2-5; 9 nucleotides line up with TRBD1. Germline CDR1 and CDR2: SGDLS and YYNGEE. The CDR3 has 15 amino acids. V trimming: 3 bases; J trimming: 0 bases; junction bases outside the gene matches: 3. Here the CDR3 DNA reads TGTGCCAGCAGCGGGGGGACAGGGCACCAAGAGACCCAGTACTTC. It codes for CASSGGTGHQETQYF.

V is TRBV21-1 and J is TRBJ2-7; the table calls TRBD2, which could not be checked here. TRBV21-1 is a pseudogene segment. The CDR3 totals 15 residues. CDR3 DNA sequence: TGTGCCAGCAGCATAAAGCGGGACCAGCCCTACGAGCAGTACTTC. This translates into CASSIKRDQPYEQYF.

V and J are TRBV5-1 and TRBJ1-1, with 9 bases lining up with TRBD1. The V gene end was trimmed by 2 bases and the J gene end by 1 base; junction bases not matched to a gene: 12. Germline lookup yields CDR1 SGHRS and CDR2 YFSETQ. The CDR3 spans 18 residues. The CDR3 DNA reads as TGCGCCAGCAGCTTACGTACAGGGGGCTTCTTAACGAACACTGAAGCTTTCTTT. Protein: CASSLRTGGFLTNTEAFF.